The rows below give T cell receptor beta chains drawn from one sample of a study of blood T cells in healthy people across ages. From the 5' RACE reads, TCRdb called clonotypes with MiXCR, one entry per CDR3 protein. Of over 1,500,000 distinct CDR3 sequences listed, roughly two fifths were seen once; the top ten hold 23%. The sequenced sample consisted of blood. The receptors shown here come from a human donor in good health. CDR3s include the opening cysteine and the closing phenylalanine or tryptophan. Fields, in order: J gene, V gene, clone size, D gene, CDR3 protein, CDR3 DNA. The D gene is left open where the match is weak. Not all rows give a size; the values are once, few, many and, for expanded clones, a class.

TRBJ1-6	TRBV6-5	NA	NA	CASSPTMSSYNSPLHF	TGTGCCAGCAGTCCGACGATGAGCTCCTATAATTCACCCCTCCACTTT
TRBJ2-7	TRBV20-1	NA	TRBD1	CGVEGQGASEQYF	TGCGGGGTTGAAGGACAGGGGGCATCCGAGCAGTACTTC
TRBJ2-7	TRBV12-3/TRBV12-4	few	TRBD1	CASSRGQGDEQYF	TGTGCCAGCAGTCGGGGACAGGGCGACGAGCAGTACTTC
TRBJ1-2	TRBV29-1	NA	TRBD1	CSVPGTGGGYTF	TGCAGCGTTCCCGGGACAGGCGGCGGCTACACCTTC
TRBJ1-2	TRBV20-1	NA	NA	CSARADRGNYGYTF	TGCAGTGCCAGAGCCGACCGGGGGAACTATGGCTACACCTTC
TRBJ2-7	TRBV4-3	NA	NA	CASSQRFDSTTKYEQYF	TGCGCCAGCAGCCAGCGATTCGACAGCACTACCAAATACGAGCAGTACTTC
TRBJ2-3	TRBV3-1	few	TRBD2	CASSQVTSGTDTQYF	TGCGCCAGCAGCCAAGTAACTAGCGGGACAGATACGCAGTATTTT
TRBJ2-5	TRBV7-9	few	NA	CASSLSIDAWGETQYF	TGTGCCAGCAGCTTGAGTATCGACGCCTGGGGGGAGACCCAGTACTTC
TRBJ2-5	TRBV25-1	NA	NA	CASSEYTAHEETQYF	TGTGCCAGCAGTGAATATACTGCCCATGAGGAGACCCAGTACTTC
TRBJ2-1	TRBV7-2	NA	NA	CASSWPSMGEQFF	TGTGCCAGCAGCTGGCCCTCGATGGGTGAGCAGTTCTTC